This T cell receptor beta chain was documented in a study of T cells in Graves' hyperthyroidism and ophthalmopathy. CDR1 MNHNS and CDR2 SASEGT come from the germline V gene. The CDR3 totals 14 residues. V lost 5 bases, J lost 5 bases, and 15 bases lay in between. At least ten counts were recorded for this clonotype. Its antigen is currently unknown. Regarding the study as a whole: Most thyroid clonotypes expanded above 0.001 appeared in blood too.

The CDR3 regions of TCR beta were amplified from RNA transcripts. Initially, a first-round RT-PCR of the TCR CDR3 employed the HTBI primer set. TCRdb re-called the multiplex PCR reads through MiXCR, storing one row per CDR3 protein. Here the sample spans fewer than 550,000 distinct CDR3 sequences, around 14% being singletons. The definition of stable Graves' hyperthyroidism was no ophthalmopathy progression within 18 months. Fresh peripheral blood, under 13 ml, yielded the PBMCs. Sequenced input: blood. The chain employs TRBV6-1 and TRBJ1-1; D not resolved. The clonotype originates from a woman aged 18-30 years with Graves' hyperthyroidism. This CDR3 is CASSLRVLGTEAFF. The CDR3 nucleotides read TGTGCCAGCAGTCTGAGGGTGCTGGGAACTGAAGCTTTCTTT.